A selection of T cell receptor beta chains follows, all from one sample in a study of T cells in tuberculosis. Data came from immunoSEQ multiplex PCR; TCRdb stores just in-frame clones and leaves some out. The sample records about 30,000 clones, around 87% being singletons. Sequencing used PBMCs. These receptors all stem from a donor aged 10-29 years with latent tuberculosis or without tuberculosis infection. Both conserved end residues are part of each CDR3.

V gene	CDR3 length	CDR3 protein
TRBV5-4	14	CASSLQGIGSPLHF
TRBV25-1	13	CASSDPRLDTQYF
TRBV7-9	15	CASSLASQGAPGYTF
TRBV10-3	15	CAISDASGGSETQYF
TRBV10-3	16	CATHLTVLDSYYGYTF
TRBV7-2	16	CASSLLAGVIYNEQFF
TRBV9	16	CASSPTGRLSGNTIYF
TRBV2	14	CASSEGRGSDEQYF
TRBV6-1	14	CASTSAAAEETQYF
TRBV2	13	CASSVKGNYGYTF
TRBV11-2	16	CASSTRQGAGTGELFF
TRBV19	15	CASRDIWGGNQPQHF
TRBV6-6	14	CASSYAGLPYEQYF
TRBV9	16	CASSKSGQDSNQPQHF
TRBV28	14	CASSFAGESSEQYF
TRBV5-1	13	CASSLPSGDEQYF
TRBV5-5	15	CASSFLRDRGNEQYF
TRBV27	8	CASSYREF
TRBV5-1	18	CASSLLVGSGTAGNTIYF
TRBV27	15	CASSVDRVVGSPLHF
TRBV5-6	14	CASSLEAGTGELFF
TRBV5-6	14	CASSLLGTGVTQYF
TRBV9	15	CASSAAGTGNSPLHF
TRBV29-1	10	CSADVGTQYF
TRBV9	17	CASTPAPPQGRSYGYTF
TRBV19	14	CASSRDRVGNEQFF
TRBV6-5	15	CASRSSGTGDYEQYF
TRBV7-2	16	CASSLGDRASYNEQFF
TRBV7-8	17	CASSQHNTDIPNQPQHF
TRBV6-1	15	CASSASGGAADTQYF
TRBV19	14	CASSDTGTGFGYTF
TRBV6-5	13	CASSRQVTDTQYF
TRBV11-2	16	CASSLVGRGRKTEAFF
TRBV27	19	CASSSRQAPRHSYNSPLHF
TRBV6-4	15	CASSDERGAPDTQYF
TRBV5-6	15	CASSQGRGGTDTQYF
TRBV7-8	16	CASSPRGGDSNQPQHF
TRBV7-3	13	CASSLNRNSPLHF
TRBV18	11	CASSPEVELFF